The clone carrying this TCR beta chain was seen only a few times. The data were obtained in a study of shared clonotypes between healthy human individuals. Study details: Participating donors consisted of a couple of women and a few men aged 18 to 49.

The donors, healthy adults who were HIV-negative, had experienced no recent acute infections or vaccinations. Subsets obtained from CD4+ cells comprised CD45RA+ naive and CD45RA-negative memory cells. Germline-derived CDR1 and CDR2 are GTSNPN and SVGIG (reference sequence). The germline V and J ends were trimmed by 7 bases and 5 bases, with 27 bases remaining between them. This CDR3 is 17 amino acids long. Clones were sequenced by immunoSEQ multiplex PCR, and TCRdb holds only the in-frame ones, with some missing. The sample consists of 190,000 or so clones, approximately 70% of them appearing once. The material sequenced was memory CD4+ T cells sorted from blood. The sample's subset: CD45RA-negative fraction. The chain is built from TRBV30 and TRBJ1-3, with D tentatively TRBD1 (5 bases). The clonotype was recovered from a man younger than 40 in good health. The CDR3 region is CALNTNPGGQRRNTIYF. The CDR3 bases are TGTGCCTTAAATACCAACCCCGGGGGTCAGCGAAGAAACACCATATATTTT.